This is a list of T cell receptor beta chains from one sample in a study of cytomegalovirus exposure and HLA in healthy donors. The repertoire was sequenced with immunoSEQ multiplex PCR; TCRdb's copy has only in-frame clones and lacks some. The repertoire holds around 150,000 clones, with 70% to 80% as singletons. Sequenced sample: PBMCs. The receptors stem from a man aged 40-49 years in good health and CMV-seronegative. Both conserved end residues are part of each CDR3. The D gene is left open where the match is weak. Size is stated for part of the rows, as once, few or many counts, or as a class when the clone is expanded.

size: -
D: -
J: TRBJ1-6
V: TRBV5-1
CDR3: CASSLEIGGYNSPLHF
DNA: TGCGCCAGCAGCTTAGAGATCGGGGGTTATAATTCACCCCTCCACTTT

size: few
D: TRBD1
J: TRBJ1-1
V: TRBV27
CDR3: CASSSFPTGAVTEAFF
DNA: TGTGCCAGCAGTTCTTTTCCGACAGGGGCGGTCACTGAAGCTTTCTTT

size: -
D: -
J: TRBJ2-5
V: TRBV28
CDR3: CASLSSVETQYF
DNA: TGTGCCAGCCTATCGTCGGTAGAGACCCAGTACTTC

size: once
D: TRBD1
J: TRBJ1-1
V: TRBV4-2
CDR3: CASSPRQGAEAFF
DNA: TGTGCCAGCAGCCCTCGACAGGGGGCCGAAGCTTTCTTT

size: few
D: -
J: TRBJ1-1
V: TRBV30
CDR3: CAWSVLRGTEAFF
DNA: TGTGCCTGGAGTGTATTAAGGGGCACTGAAGCTTTCTTT

size: once
D: -
J: TRBJ1-5
V: TRBV27
CDR3: CASSLERHQRNQPQHF
DNA: TGTGCCAGCAGTTTAGAGAGGCATCAACGCAATCAGCCCCAGCATTTT

size: -
D: TRBD1
J: TRBJ2-1
V: TRBV7-3
CDR3: CASSSRQGGNEQFF
DNA: TGTGCCAGCAGCTCCCGACAGGGGGGGAATGAGCAGTTCTTC

size: -
D: TRBD1
J: TRBJ2-5
V: TRBV5-1
CDR3: CASSWGQGGETQYF
DNA: TGCGCCAGCAGCTGGGGACAGGGCGGGGAGACCCAGTACTTC

size: once
D: -
J: TRBJ2-1
V: TRBV19
CDR3: CASSIDRGRPNEQFF
DNA: TGTGCCAGTAGTATAGACAGGGGGAGGCCTAATGAGCAGTTCTTC

size: -
D: -
J: TRBJ1-5
V: TRBV23-1
CDR3: CASSQWGSMRVRQPQHF
DNA: TGCGCCAGCAGTCAATGGGGATCTATGAGGGTCCGCCAGCCCCAGCATTTT

size: once
D: TRBD2
J: TRBJ2-1
V: TRBV6-4
CDR3: CASSPLAGVLDEQFF
DNA: TGTGCCAGCAGTCCTCTAGCGGGCGTGTTGGATGAGCAGTTCTTC

size: -
D: -
J: TRBJ1-2
V: TRBV6-5
CDR3: CASSPGGDYGYTF
DNA: TGTGCCAGCAGCCCGGGGGGGGACTATGGCTACACCTTC

size: -
D: -
J: TRBJ1-1
V: TRBV5-1
CDR3: CASSLDGRPNTEAFF
DNA: TGCGCCAGCAGCTTGGACGGCAGGCCGAACACTGAAGCTTTCTTT

size: -
D: -
J: TRBJ1-2
V: TRBV19
CDR3: CASSTRDSGYTF
DNA: TGTGCCAGTAGTACCCGGGATAGTGGCTACACCTTC

size: -
D: -
J: TRBJ2-2
V: TRBV4-3
CDR3: CASSHGGTGELFF
DNA: TGCGCCAGCAGCCACGGGGGTACCGGGGAGCTGTTTTTT

size: once
D: TRBD1
J: TRBJ1-2
V: TRBV4-2
CDR3: CASSRTGQRYGYTF
DNA: TGTGCCAGCAGCCGAACGGGACAGCGCTATGGCTACACCTTC

size: once
D: -
J: TRBJ2-7
V: TRBV28
CDR3: CASGGYVQYF
DNA: TGTGCCAGCGGGGGCTACGTGCAGTACTTC

size: -
D: -
J: TRBJ1-5
V: TRBV30
CDR3: CAWSKTGYSNQPQHF
DNA: TGTGCCTGGAGTAAAACAGGTTATAGCAATCAGCCCCAGCATTTT

size: -
D: TRBD1
J: TRBJ1-5
V: TRBV6-5
CDR3: CASSRTGSNQPQHF
DNA: TGTGCCAGCAGTCGGACAGGGAGCAATCAGCCCCAGCATTTT

size: -
D: -
J: TRBJ2-1
V: TRBV7-9
CDR3: CASRLTGMGQFF
DNA: TGTGCCAGCAGATTAACAGGAATGGGTCAGTTCTTC

size: -
D: -
J: TRBJ2-2
V: TRBV4-1
CDR3: CASSQPGETGELFF
DNA: TGCGCCAGCAGCCAACCGGGGGAAACCGGGGAGCTGTTTTTT

size: -
D: -
J: TRBJ1-4
V: TRBV4-3
CDR3: CASSQDRGRNEKLFF
DNA: TGCGCCAGCAGCCAAGACAGGGGCAGGAATGAAAAACTGTTTTTT

size: -
D: -
J: TRBJ1-5
V: TRBV5-1
CDR3: CASRGRDDQPQHF
DNA: TGCGCCAGCAGAGGGCGGGATGATCAGCCCCAGCATTTT

size: few
D: -
J: TRBJ1-3
V: TRBV13
CDR3: CASSYRGAAGNTIYF
DNA: TGTGCCAGCAGCTACCGGGGTGCAGCTGGAAACACCATATATTTT

size: -
D: TRBD1
J: TRBJ2-7
V: TRBV6-5
CDR3: CASGIRDRSYEQYF
DNA: TGTGCCAGCGGAATTCGGGACAGATCCTACGAGCAGTACTTC

size: few
D: -
J: TRBJ2-7
V: TRBV5-4
CDR3: CASSLPGIISYEQYF
DNA: TGTGCCAGCAGCTTACCGGGAATAATCTCCTACGAGCAGTACTTC

size: few
D: -
J: TRBJ1-2
V: TRBV19
CDR3: CASSIGANYGYTF
DNA: TGTGCCAGTAGTATCGGTGCTAACTATGGCTACACCTTC

size: -
D: -
J: TRBJ2-7
V: TRBV6-6
CDR3: CASSSRGITYEQYF
DNA: TGTGCCAGCAGTTCCCGGGGGATAACCTACGAGCAGTACTTC

size: once
D: TRBD1
J: TRBJ2-1
V: TRBV5-1
CDR3: CASTSDRVEQFF
DNA: TGCGCCAGCACGTCGGACAGGGTTGAGCAGTTCTTC

size: -
D: TRBD1
J: TRBJ2-7
V: TRBV18
CDR3: CASSPNDRAPYEQYF
DNA: TGTGCCAGCTCACCCAACGACAGGGCGCCCTACGAGCAGTACTTC

size: -
D: TRBD1
J: TRBJ1-1
V: TRBV7-9
CDR3: CASSLEGQGAFEAFF
DNA: TGTGCCAGCAGCTTAGAGGGACAGGGGGCGTTTGAAGCTTTCTTT

size: -
D: -
J: TRBJ1-3
V: TRBV7-6
CDR3: CASSLGSPQPIYF
DNA: TGTGCCAGCAGCTTGGGCAGTCCCCAACCCATATATTTT

size: few
D: -
J: TRBJ1-5
V: TRBV28
CDR3: CASSLRGEGQPQHF
DNA: TGTGCCAGCAGTTTGAGGGGGGAGGGTCAGCCCCAGCATTTT

size: once
D: TRBD2
J: TRBJ2-6
V: TRBV11-2
CDR3: CASRTGGAASGANVLTF
DNA: TGTGCCAGCAGGACGGGAGGGGCTGCCTCTGGGGCCAACGTCCTGACTTTC

size: -
D: -
J: TRBJ1-2
V: TRBV5-4
CDR3: CASSTGGGARDYGYTF
DNA: TGTGCCAGCAGCACGGGAGGGGGGGCGCGCGACTATGGCTACACCTTC

size: -
D: -
J: TRBJ1-1
V: TRBV29-1
CDR3: CSALNTEAFF
DNA: TGCAGCGCGTTAAACACTGAAGCTTTCTTT

size: -
D: -
J: TRBJ2-7
V: TRBV27
CDR3: CASSWGPSYEQYF
DNA: TGTGCCAGCAGTTGGGGCCCCTCCTACGAGCAGTACTTC

size: once
D: TRBD1
J: TRBJ2-5
V: TRBV7-7
CDR3: CASSPRFTGVQETQYF
DNA: TGTGCTAGCAGCCCCAGATTTACAGGGGTCCAAGAGACCCAGTACTTC

size: -
D: TRBD2
J: TRBJ2-7
V: TRBV25-1
CDR3: CASANLAGGTYEQYF
DNA: TGTGCCAGCGCGAACCTAGCGGGGGGGACCTACGAGCAGTACTTC